The T cell receptor beta chain under discussion was sequenced for a study of pediatric ulcerative colitis. Clones were read by immunoSEQ multiplex PCR, and TCRdb kept only the in-frame ones, dropping some. The sample contains roughly 64,000 clones, approximately 87% of which appear only once. The germline V and J ends were trimmed by 10 bases and 2 bases, with 16 bases remaining between them. The germline V gene encodes CDR1 MNHNS and CDR2 SASEGT. The CDR3 consists of 14 residues. This TCR was sampled from a boy younger than 18 with severe ulcerative colitis. The genes are TRBV6-1 and TRBJ2-3, with D possibly matching TRBD2 (6 bases). Sequenced material: blood. This CDR3 is CAIPGLPVTDTQYF. The CDR3, as DNA: TGTGCCATCCCGGGACTTCCAGTCACAGATACGCAGTATTTT.